These T cell receptor beta chains were read from a single sample in a study of blood T cell repertoires in COVID-19. Clones were read by immunoSEQ multiplex PCR, and TCRdb kept only the in-frame ones, dropping some. The table has about 210,000 clones, 85% seen once. The specimen was PBMCs or T cells enriched from blood (not recorded which). The source of these receptors is a man aged 35 to 55 who had recovered from COVID-19. Each CDR3 is given with its conserved first and last residue. D genes are given only for firm matches. Size is omitted from some rows. Given values are once, few, many or a class for expanded clones.

d_gene	v_gene	j_gene	abundance	CDR3aa	CDR3nt
NA	TRBV7-9	TRBJ2-1	NA	CASSLLASNEQFF	TGTGCCAGCAGCTTGCTAGCCTCCAATGAGCAGTTCTTC
TRBD1	TRBV11-3	TRBJ2-1	NA	CASGKQGNGDEQFF	TGTGCCAGCGGAAAACAGGGGAACGGGGATGAGCAGTTCTTC
TRBD1	TRBV30	TRBJ1-4	NA	CAWSGQGTTNEKLFF	TGTGCCTGGAGTGGACAGGGAACAACTAATGAAAAACTGTTTTTT
NA	TRBV2	TRBJ2-5	many	CASNRYQETQYF	TGTGCCAGCAATCGGTACCAAGAGACCCAGTACTTC
NA	TRBV10-1	TRBJ2-1	NA	CASSAAVGYNEQFF	TGCGCCAGCAGTGCCGCGGTCGGGTACAATGAGCAGTTCTTC
TRBD2	TRBV7-2	TRBJ2-1	once	CASSLGWAGRSHGEQFF	TGTGCCAGCAGCTTAGGATGGGCCGGGAGGTCTCACGGTGAGCAGTTCTTC
NA	TRBV14	TRBJ2-2	NA	CASSPQGTGELFF	TGTGCCAGCAGCCCGCAGGGGACCGGGGAGCTGTTTTTT
TRBD2	TRBV6-1	TRBJ2-7	many	CASSETSGSSYEQYF	TGTGCCAGCAGTGAGACTAGCGGGAGCTCCTACGAGCAGTACTTC
TRBD1	TRBV24-1	TRBJ2-2	once	CATSDPTGGALTGELFF	TGTGCCACCAGTGATCCGACAGGGGGCGCATTAACCGGGGAGCTGTTTTTT
NA	TRBV6-5	TRBJ1-3	NA	CASSPHPGSGNTIYF	TGTGCCAGCAGTCCTCACCCGGGCTCTGGAAACACCATATATTTT
TRBD2	TRBV7-8	TRBJ2-1	NA	CASSAREGMSSYNEQFF	TGTGCCAGCAGCGCGCGGGAGGGCATGAGCTCCTACAATGAGCAGTTCTTC
TRBD2	TRBV20-1	TRBJ2-3	once	CRASMGDGGKRTDTQYF	TGCAGGGCTAGTATGGGGGACGGGGGGAAACGCACAGATACGCAGTATTTT
NA	TRBV24-1	TRBJ2-1	NA	CATSDLGVGRERVSYNEQFF	TGTGCCACCAGTGATCTTGGAGTGGGGCGGGAACGGGTTTCCTACAATGAGCAGTTCTTC
NA	TRBV5-6	TRBJ1-1	NA	CASSLGTSGGTEAFF	TGTGCCAGCAGCTTGGGTACTTCGGGAGGGACTGAAGCTTTCTTT
NA	TRBV28	TRBJ1-5	NA	CASSKNQDSNQPQHF	TGTGCCAGCAGTAAAAACCAGGATAGCAATCAGCCCCAGCATTTT
NA	TRBV29-1	TRBJ1-2	NA	CSVEDPDTDGYTF	TGCAGCGTTGAAGACCCGGACACTGACGGCTACACCTTC
NA	TRBV7-9	TRBJ2-3	few	CASSASSTDTQYF	TGTGCCAGCAGCGCGTCTAGCACAGATACGCAGTATTTT
TRBD1	TRBV6-1	TRBJ1-1	few	CASSEGGTVNTEAFF	TGTGCCAGCAGTGAAGGGGGGACAGTTAACACTGAAGCTTTCTTT
TRBD2	TRBV10-3	TRBJ2-3	once	CAIRLAGGDTQYF	TGTGCCATCAGACTAGCGGGAGGGGATACGCAGTATTTT
TRBD1	TRBV27	TRBJ1-5	NA	CASSFLGISGGANQPQHF	TGTGCCAGCAGTTTTTTGGGGATTTCAGGGGGCGCGAATCAGCCCCAGCATTTT
NA	TRBV18	TRBJ1-2	NA	CASSPPGAAGVYTF	TGTGCCAGCTCACCACCGGGGGCCGCAGGAGTCTACACCTTC
TRBD1	TRBV6-5	TRBJ2-5	NA	CASSYRTGDQETQYF	TGTGCCAGCAGTTATAGGACAGGGGATCAAGAGACCCAGTACTTC
NA	TRBV28	TRBJ1-2	NA	CASSFAMKYGYTF	TGTGCCAGCAGTTTTGCGATGAAATATGGCTACACCTTC
NA	TRBV11-3	TRBJ2-3	NA	CASSPSGGIDTQYF	TGTGCCAGCAGTCCCTCGGGCGGGATTGATACGCAGTATTTT
TRBD2	TRBV7-9	TRBJ2-1	NA	CASSLVSGSYDEQFF	TGTGCCAGCAGCTTAGTTAGCGGGAGCTACGATGAGCAGTTCTTC
TRBD1	TRBV19	TRBJ2-1	NA	CASSTLKTGGLDEQFF	TGTGCCAGTAGTACCCTAAAGACAGGGGGGTTGGATGAGCAGTTCTTC
TRBD1	TRBV14	TRBJ2-7	NA	CASSPRDRDHEQYF	TGTGCCAGCAGCCCCCGGGACAGGGACCACGAGCAGTACTTC
NA	TRBV2	TRBJ2-7	NA	CASSTVIPYEQYF	TGTGCCAGCAGTACAGTCATACCGTACGAGCAGTACTTC
TRBD1	TRBV19	TRBJ1-3	NA	CASSTGQRISGNTIYF	TGTGCCAGTAGTACGGGACAGCGAATCTCTGGAAACACCATATATTTT
NA	TRBV28	TRBJ2-7	NA	CASSLLTNSHEQYF	TGTGCCAGCAGCCTCCTTACAAATTCCCACGAGCAGTACTTC
NA	TRBV3-1/TRBV3-2	TRBJ1-1	NA	CASSQQGQGEAFF	TGTGCCAGCAGCCAACAGGGACAAGGCGAAGCTTTCTTT
NA	TRBV5-1	TRBJ2-7	NA	CASSPAAGTYEQYF	TGCGCCAGCAGCCCCGCGGCAGGGACCTACGAGCAGTACTTC
NA	TRBV30	TRBJ1-5	NA	CAFSADSNQPQHF	TGTGCCTTTTCAGCGGATAGCAATCAGCCCCAGCATTTT
TRBD1	TRBV7-2	TRBJ1-2	NA	CASSLRTGVDYGYTF	TGTGCCAGCAGCTTAAGGACAGGGGTAGACTATGGCTACACCTTC
TRBD1	TRBV28	TRBJ1-2	once	CASSLAGGGYTF	TGTGCCAGCAGCCTAGCAGGGGGAGGCTACACCTTC
NA	TRBV2	TRBJ1-5	NA	CASSDSNSNQPQHF	TGTGCCAGCAGTGATTCCAATAGCAATCAGCCCCAGCATTTT
NA	TRBV28	TRBJ1-1	NA	CASSLYGQGIYGTEAFF	TGTGCCAGCAGTTTATATGGCCAGGGGATTTATGGCACTGAAGCTTTCTTT
NA	TRBV7-6	TRBJ1-3	NA	CASSLGLGEANTIYF	TGTGCCAGCAGCTTAGGTTTAGGGGAGGCAAACACCATATATTTT
TRBD2	TRBV2	TRBJ2-2	NA	CASSGTSSGRDRELFF	TGTGCCAGCAGTGGAACATCTAGCGGGAGGGATCGGGAGCTGTTTTTT
NA	TRBV4-1	TRBJ2-5	NA	CASSQDPGMGETQYF	TGCGCCAGCAGCCAAGATCCAGGGATGGGAGAGACCCAGTACTTC
NA	TRBV28	TRBJ1-6	few	CASSPLSRFRSPLHF	TGTGCCAGCAGTCCCCTGAGCAGGTTTAGGTCACCCCTCCACTTT
NA	TRBV5-1	TRBJ2-2	NA	CASRRDATTGELFF	TGCGCCAGCAGGCGTGATGCTACCACCGGGGAGCTGTTTTTT
NA	TRBV7-3	TRBJ2-1	NA	CASSLRGERANEQFF	TGTGCCAGCAGCTTAAGGGGGGAGAGGGCCAATGAGCAGTTCTTC
NA	TRBV7-2	TRBJ2-3	NA	CASSRTTLPTDTQYF	TGTGCCAGCAGCAGGACTACCCTACCCACAGATACGCAGTATTTT
TRBD2	TRBV7-6	TRBJ2-5	NA	CASSTGLAGGGQETQYF	TGTGCCAGCAGCACGGGACTAGCGGGAGGGGGGCAAGAGACCCAGTACTTC
TRBD1	TRBV30	TRBJ1-5	NA	CAWRTQGAGNQPQHF	TGTGCCTGGAGGACACAGGGGGCAGGCAATCAGCCCCAGCATTTT
TRBD1	TRBV5-1	TRBJ2-7	NA	CASSFTVGQAHEQYF	TGCGCCAGCAGCTTTACCGTGGGACAGGCCCACGAGCAGTACTTC
TRBD1	TRBV4-3	TRBJ1-5	few	CASSQDFTGGNQPQHF	TGCGCCAGCAGCCAGGATTTCACAGGGGGCAATCAGCCCCAGCATTTT
TRBD1	TRBV4-2	TRBJ1-2	NA	CASSQALPGQGSYGYTF	TGTGCCAGCAGCCAAGCTTTGCCGGGACAGGGGTCCTATGGCTACACCTTC
NA	TRBV5-1	TRBJ1-1	once	CASSLAGRRSEAFF	TGCGCCAGCAGCTTGGCCGGGAGACGGAGTGAAGCTTTCTTT
NA	TRBV19	TRBJ1-1	NA	CASTREGRTTEAFF	TGTGCCAGCACCCGGGAGGGTCGTACGACTGAAGCTTTCTTT
NA	TRBV12-3/TRBV12-4	TRBJ2-1	once	CASSPTFTEQFF	TGTGCCAGCTCCCCCACATTCACTGAGCAGTTCTTC
TRBD1	TRBV27	TRBJ2-6	NA	CASSPGQGRTGANVLTF	TGTGCCAGCAGTCCGGGACAGGGACGGACAGGGGCCAACGTCCTGACTTTC
NA	TRBV7-6	TRBJ2-7	few	CASSLANGFSYEQYF	TGTGCCAGCAGCTTAGCGAACGGTTTTTCCTACGAGCAGTACTTC
NA	TRBV18	TRBJ1-2	NA	CASSPSGVDYGYTF	TGTGCCAGCTCACCCAGTGGTGTGGACTATGGCTACACCTTC
NA	TRBV6-2/TRBV6-3	TRBJ2-7	NA	CASSGDTAFSYEQYF	TGTGCCAGCAGTGGGGACACAGCCTTCTCCTACGAGCAGTACTTC
TRBD1	TRBV18	TRBJ1-1	NA	CASSPNRGDYTEAFF	TGTGCCAGCTCACCAAACAGGGGCGATTACACTGAAGCTTTCTTT
NA	TRBV2	TRBJ1-4	NA	CASSPGGSTNEKLFF	TGTGCCAGCAGTCCCGGGGGGTCAACTAATGAAAAACTGTTTTTT
TRBD2	TRBV5-6	TRBJ2-2	NA	CASSLVASGTGELFF	TGTGCCAGCAGCTTGGTAGCTAGCGGCACCGGGGAGCTGTTTTTT